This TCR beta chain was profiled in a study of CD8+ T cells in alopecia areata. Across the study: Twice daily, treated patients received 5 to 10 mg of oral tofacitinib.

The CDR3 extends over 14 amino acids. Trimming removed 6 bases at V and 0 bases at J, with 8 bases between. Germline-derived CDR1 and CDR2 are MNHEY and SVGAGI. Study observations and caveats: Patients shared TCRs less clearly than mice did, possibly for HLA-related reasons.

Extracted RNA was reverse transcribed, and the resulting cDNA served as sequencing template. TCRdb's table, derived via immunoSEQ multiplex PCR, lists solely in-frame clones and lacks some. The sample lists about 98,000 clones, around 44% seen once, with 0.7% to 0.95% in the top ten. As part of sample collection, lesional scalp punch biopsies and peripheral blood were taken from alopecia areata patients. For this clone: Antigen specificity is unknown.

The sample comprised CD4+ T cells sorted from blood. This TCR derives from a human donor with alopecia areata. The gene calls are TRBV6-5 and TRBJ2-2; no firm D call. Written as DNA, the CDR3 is TGTGCCAGCAGCCAATCCACGAACACCGGGGAGCTGTTTTTT. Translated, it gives CASSQSTNTGELFF.